This TCR beta chain was captured by sequencing in a study of cytomegalovirus exposure and HLA in healthy donors. Primers included in the PCR were 60 Vbeta and 13 Jbeta primers. Produced via immunoSEQ multiplex PCR; TCRdb's table is partial and in-frame only. The table lists around 63,000 clones, approximately 80% of them singletons. CDR1 SNHLY and CDR2 FYNNEI come from the germline V gene. The ends were cut back, 6 bases at V and 1 base at J, with 19 bases in the middle. The CDR3 is 17 residues long. This chain joins TRBV2 and TRBJ1-5, with D unclear. The sequence was obtained from a woman aged 25 to 39 in good health and CMV-seronegative. The material sequenced was PBMCs. CDR3 bases: TGTGCCAGCAGCCGGACGCGGAAAGGAGGAAGCAATCAGCCCCAGCATTTT. Its translation is CASSRTRKGGSNQPQHF.